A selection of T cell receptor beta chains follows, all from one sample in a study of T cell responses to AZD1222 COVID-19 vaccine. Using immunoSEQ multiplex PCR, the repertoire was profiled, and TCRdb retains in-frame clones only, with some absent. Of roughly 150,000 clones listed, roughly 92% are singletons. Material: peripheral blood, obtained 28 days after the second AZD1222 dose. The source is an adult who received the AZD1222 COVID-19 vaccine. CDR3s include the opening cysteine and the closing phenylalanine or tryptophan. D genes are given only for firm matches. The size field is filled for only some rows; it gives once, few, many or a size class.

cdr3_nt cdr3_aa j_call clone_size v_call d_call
TGTGCCAGCAGTCCTGGGACTAGCGGGAGAAACGAGCAGTACTTC CASSPGTSGRNEQYF TRBJ2-7 once TRBV27 TRBD2
TGTGCCACCTGGAGCAGGGGGGCCGGGAAGGGGCAGTATTTT CATWSRGAGKGQYF TRBJ2-3 - TRBV6-5 -
TGTGCCAGCAGCTTAGTAGAGGGAAATTCACCCCTCCACTTT CASSLVEGNSPLHF TRBJ1-6 - TRBV7-9 -
TGTGCCTGGGGAATCGGGGCCCTCCACTTT CAWGIGALHF TRBJ1-6 - TRBV30 -
TGTGCCACCAGTGAGCCCAATCAGGGTAAGGAGTTCTTC CATSEPNQGKEFF TRBJ2-1 - TRBV24-1 -
TGTGCCAGCTCCTGGACAGATAGCACAGATACGCAGTATTTT CASSWTDSTDTQYF TRBJ2-3 - TRBV18 -
TGTGCCAGCGGGGGGGGGCGGACTGAAGCTTTCTTT CASGGGRTEAFF TRBJ1-1 - TRBV2 -
TGTGCCAGCAGTTTATATCAGGACAGGGTCACTGAAGCTTTCTTT CASSLYQDRVTEAFF TRBJ1-1 - TRBV28 TRBD1
TGTGCCAGCAGCCAAGATCGGCCTGGAAACACCATATATTTT CASSQDRPGNTIYF TRBJ1-3 - TRBV3-1/TRBV3-2 -
TGCGCCAGCAGTCCAGGGAGCGTCGAGACCCAGTACTTC CASSPGSVETQYF TRBJ2-5 - TRBV5-1 -
TGTGCCAGCAGCTTGGGGCTAGGGGGCAGTTCAGATACGCAGTATTTT CASSLGLGGSSDTQYF TRBJ2-3 few TRBV7-3 TRBD1
TGTGCCAGCAGCTCAGTGTCCGGGTGGGAGGGCTACACCTTC CASSSVSGWEGYTF TRBJ1-2 - TRBV11-2 -
TGTGCCAGCAGCTGGGGGGTTGGCTATGGCTACACCTTC CASSWGVGYGYTF TRBJ1-2 once TRBV27 -
TGTGCCAGCTCACCACCTGGTGAAAAACTGTTTTTT CASSPPGEKLFF TRBJ1-4 - TRBV18 -
TGCGCCAGCAGTGAGTCAGTTATCTATCAGCCCCAGCATTTT CASSESVIYQPQHF TRBJ1-5 - TRBV10-2 -
TGTGCCAGCAGTGGGGTGACTAGGAGGGGAAACTATGGCTACACCTTC CASSGVTRRGNYGYTF TRBJ1-2 few TRBV2 -
TGTGCCAGCAGCCAAGAAAGTAAGAGGGCTAGCAATCAGCCCCAGCATTTT CASSQESKRASNQPQHF TRBJ1-5 - TRBV4-2 -
TGTGCCAGCAAAGGGTCCAACTCTGGAAACACCATATATTTT CASKGSNSGNTIYF TRBJ1-3 - TRBV2 -
TGTGCCTGGAGTGTAGTAATACAGGGGAACACCGGGGAGCTGTTTTTT CAWSVVIQGNTGELFF TRBJ2-2 - TRBV30 -
TGTGCCAGCAGGGACAGGGCGGTTAATTCACCCCTCCACTTT CASRDRAVNSPLHF TRBJ1-6 - TRBV5-4 TRBD1
TGTGCCAGCAGTGACTCGACAGGGGGTTCACCCCTCCACTTT CASSDSTGGSPLHF TRBJ1-6 medium-sized TRBV6-4 TRBD1
TGCAGCGCCGGGTTGGAAAATCAGCCCCAGCATTTT CSAGLENQPQHF TRBJ1-5 - TRBV29-1 -
TGTGCCAGCACCCAGACAGGGCTTGGAGGCTACACCTTC CASTQTGLGGYTF TRBJ1-2 - TRBV28 TRBD1
TGCAGCGTGGCTCCGGGACAGTCATCTGGGGCCAACGTCCTGACTTTC CSVAPGQSSGANVLTF TRBJ2-6 - TRBV29-1 TRBD1
TGTGCCAGCAGTTTTGGGACAGGGGGCAGTGAGCAGTTCTTC CASSFGTGGSEQFF TRBJ2-1 - TRBV7-2 TRBD1
TGTGCCAGCAGTTACCTGACACCTAACACTGAAGCTTTCTTT CASSYLTPNTEAFF TRBJ1-1 - TRBV6-5 -
TGTGCCAGCAGTACCGGGACAGGGGGCGCGTCTGAAGCTTTCTTT CASSTGTGGASEAFF TRBJ1-1 - TRBV6-4 TRBD1